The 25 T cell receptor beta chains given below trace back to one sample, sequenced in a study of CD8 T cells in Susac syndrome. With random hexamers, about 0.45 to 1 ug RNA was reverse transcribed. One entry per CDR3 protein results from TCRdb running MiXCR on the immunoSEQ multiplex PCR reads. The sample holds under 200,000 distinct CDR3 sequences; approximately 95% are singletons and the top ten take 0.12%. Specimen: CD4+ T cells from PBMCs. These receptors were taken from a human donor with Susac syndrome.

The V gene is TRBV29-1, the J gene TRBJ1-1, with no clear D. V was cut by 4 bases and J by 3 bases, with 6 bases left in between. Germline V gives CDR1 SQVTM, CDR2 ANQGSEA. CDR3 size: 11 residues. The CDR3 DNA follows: TGCAGCGTTGCACCAGACACTGAAGCTTTCTTT. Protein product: CSVAPDTEAFF. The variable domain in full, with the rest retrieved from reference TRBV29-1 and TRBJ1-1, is SAVISQKPSRDICQRGTSLTIQCQVDSQVTMMFWYRQQPGQSLTLIATANQGSEATYESGFVIDKFPISRPNLTFSTLTVSNMSPEDSSIYLCSVAPDTEAFFGQGTRLTVV.

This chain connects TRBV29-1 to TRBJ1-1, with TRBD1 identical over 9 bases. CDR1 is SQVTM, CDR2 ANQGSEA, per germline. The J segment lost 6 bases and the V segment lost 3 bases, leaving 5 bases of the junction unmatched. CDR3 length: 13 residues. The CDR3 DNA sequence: TGCAGCGTTGACGGGACAGGGTCGTCTGAAGCTTTCTTT. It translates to CSVDGTGSSEAFF.

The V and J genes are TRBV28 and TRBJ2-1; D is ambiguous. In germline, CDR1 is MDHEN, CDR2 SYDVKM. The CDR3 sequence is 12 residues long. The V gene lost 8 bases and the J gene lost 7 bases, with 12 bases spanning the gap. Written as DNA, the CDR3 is TGTGCCAGCGGGCCTCATTGGAATGAGCAGTTCTTC. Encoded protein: CASGPHWNEQFF.

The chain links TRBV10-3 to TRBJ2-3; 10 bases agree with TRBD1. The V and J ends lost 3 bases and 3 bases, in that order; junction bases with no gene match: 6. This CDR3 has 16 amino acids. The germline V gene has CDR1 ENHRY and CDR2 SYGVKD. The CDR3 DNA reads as TGTGCCATCAGTGATTCGGGACAGGGGAGGACAGATACGCAGTATTTT. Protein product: CAISDSGQGRTDTQYF.

The CDR3 protein is CSARDPFGAGGLETQYF. The CDR3 coding sequence is TGCAGTGCTAGAGACCCCTTTGGTGCGGGGGGACTAGAGACCCAGTACTTC. V is TRBV20-1 and J is TRBJ2-5; 8 nucleotides match TRBD2. Germline CDR1 is DFQATT and CDR2 is SNEGSKA (reference sequence). The V gene end was trimmed by 0 bases and the J gene end by 4 bases; junction bases not matched to a gene: 13. The CDR3 covers 17 residues.

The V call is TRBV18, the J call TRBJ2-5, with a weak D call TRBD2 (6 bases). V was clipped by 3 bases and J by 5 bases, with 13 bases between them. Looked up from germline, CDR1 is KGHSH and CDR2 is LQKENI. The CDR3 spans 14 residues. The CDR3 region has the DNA TGTGCCAGCTCACCGCGGTCGGGAGCGGAGACCCAGTACTTC. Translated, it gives CASSPRSGAETQYF.

The CDR3 DNA reads TGCGCCAGCAGCCGGGAGGGGAGATCGAACACCGGGGAGCTGTTTTTT. Its protein is CASSREGRSNTGELFF. The chain couples TRBV5-1 to TRBJ2-2; 8 positions match TRBD2. Germline V gene data show CDR1 as SGHRS and CDR2 as YFSETQ. The junction had 5 bases not matched to a gene; V was cut back by 4 bases and J by 0 bases. The CDR3 has 16 residues.

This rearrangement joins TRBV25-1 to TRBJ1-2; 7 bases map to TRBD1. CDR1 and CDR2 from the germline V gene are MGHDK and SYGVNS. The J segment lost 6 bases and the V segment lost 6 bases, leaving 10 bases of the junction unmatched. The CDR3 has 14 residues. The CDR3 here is CASRETGRKDGYTF. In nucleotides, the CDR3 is TGTGCCAGCAGGGAGACAGGGCGGAAAGATGGCTACACCTTC.

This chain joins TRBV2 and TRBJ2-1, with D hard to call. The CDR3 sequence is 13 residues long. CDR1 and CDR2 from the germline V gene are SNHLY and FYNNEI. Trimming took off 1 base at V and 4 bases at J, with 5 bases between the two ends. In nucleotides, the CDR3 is TGTGCCAGCAGTGAAGGACGTTACAATGAGCAGTTCTTC. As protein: CASSEGRYNEQFF.

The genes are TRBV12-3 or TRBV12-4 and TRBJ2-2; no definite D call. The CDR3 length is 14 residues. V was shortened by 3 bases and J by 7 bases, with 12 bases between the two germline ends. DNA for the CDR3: TGTGCCAGCAGTTTTTTTGGGTTTGGCGGGGAGCTGTTTTTT. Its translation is CASSFFGFGGELFF.

CDR3 amino acids: CASTPGEGTTRYTF. CDR3 nucleotides: TGCGCCAGCACCCCGGGCGAGGGGACCACGCGCTACACCTTC. The J gene is TRBJ1-2, the V gene TRBV5-1; D possibly corresponds to TRBD1 (5 bases). The CDR3 is 14 residues long. Trimming took 6 bases from V and 9 from J, leaving 21 bases between them. Germline V gene sequence: CDR1 SGHRS, CDR2 YFSETQ.

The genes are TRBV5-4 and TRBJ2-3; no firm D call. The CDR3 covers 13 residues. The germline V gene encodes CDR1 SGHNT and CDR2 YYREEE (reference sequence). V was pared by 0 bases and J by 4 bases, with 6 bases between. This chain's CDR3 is CASSLGIADTQYF. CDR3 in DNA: TGTGCCAGCAGCTTGGGGATTGCAGATACGCAGTATTTT.

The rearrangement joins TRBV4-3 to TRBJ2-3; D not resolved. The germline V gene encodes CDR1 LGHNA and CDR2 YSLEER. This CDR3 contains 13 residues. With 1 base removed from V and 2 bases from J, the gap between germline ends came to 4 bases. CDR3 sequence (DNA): TGCGCCAGCAGCCAAGGACACACAGATACGCAGTATTTT. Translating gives CASSQGHTDTQYF.

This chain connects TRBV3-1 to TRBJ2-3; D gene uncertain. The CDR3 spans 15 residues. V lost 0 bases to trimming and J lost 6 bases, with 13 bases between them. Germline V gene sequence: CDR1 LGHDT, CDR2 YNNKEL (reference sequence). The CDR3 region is CASSQDLVPRDTQYF. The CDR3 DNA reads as TGTGCCAGCAGCCAAGATCTAGTACCGAGGGATACGCAGTATTTT.

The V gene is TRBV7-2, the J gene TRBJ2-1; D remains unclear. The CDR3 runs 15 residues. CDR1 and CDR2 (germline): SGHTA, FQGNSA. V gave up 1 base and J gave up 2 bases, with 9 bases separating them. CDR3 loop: CASSLGQTPYNEQFF. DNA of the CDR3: TGTGCCAGCAGCTTAGGTCAGACCCCCTACAATGAGCAGTTCTTC. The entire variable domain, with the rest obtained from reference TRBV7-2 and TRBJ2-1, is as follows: GAGVSQSPSNKVTEKGKDVELRCDPISGHTALYWYRQSLGQGLEFLIYFQGNSAPDKSGLPSDRFSAERTGGSVSTLTIQRTQQEDSAVYLCASSLGQTPYNEQFFGPGTRLTVL.

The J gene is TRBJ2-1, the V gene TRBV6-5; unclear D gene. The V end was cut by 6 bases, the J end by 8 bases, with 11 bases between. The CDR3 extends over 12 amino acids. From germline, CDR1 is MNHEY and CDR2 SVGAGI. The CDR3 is CASSPGFDEQFF. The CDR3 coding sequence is TGTGCCAGCAGCCCCGGATTTGATGAGCAGTTCTTC.

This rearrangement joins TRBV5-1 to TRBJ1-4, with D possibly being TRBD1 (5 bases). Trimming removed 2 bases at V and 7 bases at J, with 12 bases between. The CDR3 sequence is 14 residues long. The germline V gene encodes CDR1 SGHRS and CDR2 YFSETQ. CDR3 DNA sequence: TGCGCCAGCAGCTTCCGGGGGGTCGGTGAAAAACTGTTTTTT. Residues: CASSFRGVGEKLFF. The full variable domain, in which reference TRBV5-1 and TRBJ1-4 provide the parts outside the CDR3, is KAGVTQTPRYLIKTRGQQVTLSCSPISGHRSVSWYQQTPGQGLQFLFEYFSETQRNKGNFPGRFSGRQFSNSRSEMNVSTLELGDSALYLCASSFRGVGEKLFFGSGTQLSVL.

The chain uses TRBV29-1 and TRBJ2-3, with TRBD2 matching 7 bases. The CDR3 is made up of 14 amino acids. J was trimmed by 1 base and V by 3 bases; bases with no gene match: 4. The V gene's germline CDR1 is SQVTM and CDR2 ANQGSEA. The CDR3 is CSVDASGGTDTQYF. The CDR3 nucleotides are TGCAGCGTTGATGCTAGCGGAGGCACAGATACGCAGTATTTT.

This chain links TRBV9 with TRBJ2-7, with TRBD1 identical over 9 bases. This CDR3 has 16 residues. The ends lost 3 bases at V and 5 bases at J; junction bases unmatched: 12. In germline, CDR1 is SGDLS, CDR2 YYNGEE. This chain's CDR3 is CASSDPRDRVSHEQYF. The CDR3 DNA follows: TGTGCCAGCAGCGACCCCCGGGACAGGGTTTCCCACGAGCAGTACTTC.

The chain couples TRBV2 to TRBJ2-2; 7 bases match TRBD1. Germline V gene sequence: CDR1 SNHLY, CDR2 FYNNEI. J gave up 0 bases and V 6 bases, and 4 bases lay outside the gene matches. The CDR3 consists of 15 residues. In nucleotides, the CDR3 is TGTGCCAGCAGGTCCGGACAGGCGAACACCGGGGAGCTGTTTTTT. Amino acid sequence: CASRSGQANTGELFF.

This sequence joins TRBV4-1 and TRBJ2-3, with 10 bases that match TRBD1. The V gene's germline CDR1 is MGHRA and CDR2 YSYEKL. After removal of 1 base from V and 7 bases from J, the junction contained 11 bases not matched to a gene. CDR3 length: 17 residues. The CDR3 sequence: CASSQGRQGARANTQYF. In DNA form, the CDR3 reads TGCGCCAGCAGCCAAGGGAGACAGGGGGCACGGGCAAATACGCAGTATTTT.

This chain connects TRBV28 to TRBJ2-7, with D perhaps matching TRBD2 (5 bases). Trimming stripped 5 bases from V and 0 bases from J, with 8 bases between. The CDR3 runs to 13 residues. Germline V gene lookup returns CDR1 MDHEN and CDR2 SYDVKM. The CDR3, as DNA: TGTGCCAGCAGTAGAGGGAGCTCCTACGAGCAGTACTTC. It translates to CASSRGSSYEQYF. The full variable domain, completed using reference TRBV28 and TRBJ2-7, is DVKVTQSSRYLVKRTGEKVFLECVQDMDHENMFWYRQDPGLGLRLIYFSYDVKMKEKGDIPEGYSVSREKKERFSLILESASTNQTSMYLCASSRGSSYEQYFGPGTRLTVT.

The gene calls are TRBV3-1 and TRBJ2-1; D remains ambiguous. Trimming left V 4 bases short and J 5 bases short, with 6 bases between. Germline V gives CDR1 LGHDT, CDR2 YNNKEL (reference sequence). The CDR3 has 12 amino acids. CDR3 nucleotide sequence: TGTGCCAGCAGCCCTCGTCACAATGAGCAGTTCTTC. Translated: CASSPRHNEQFF.

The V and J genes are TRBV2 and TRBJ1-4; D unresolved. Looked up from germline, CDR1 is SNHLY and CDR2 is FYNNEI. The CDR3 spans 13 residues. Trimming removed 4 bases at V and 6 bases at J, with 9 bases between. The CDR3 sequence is CASSGGNYEKLFF. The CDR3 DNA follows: TGTGCCAGCAGTGGAGGCAATTATGAAAAACTGTTTTTT.

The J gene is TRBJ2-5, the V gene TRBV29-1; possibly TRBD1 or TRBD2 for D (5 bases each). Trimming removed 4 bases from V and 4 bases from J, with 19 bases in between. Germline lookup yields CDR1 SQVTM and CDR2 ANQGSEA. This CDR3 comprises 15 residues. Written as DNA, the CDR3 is TGCAGCGTTGCGGGGCAGGGATTGGGTCGAGAGACCCAGTACTTC. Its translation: CSVAGQGLGRETQYF.